Shown below are 25 T cell receptor beta chains from a single sample sequenced in a study of cytomegalovirus exposure and HLA in healthy donors. Libraries were prepared by immunoSEQ multiplex PCR; TCRdb keeps only in-frame clonotypes and omits some of them. The table includes about 130,000 clones, roughly 87% detected once. Sequencing input: PBMCs. The receptors here all came from a woman between 18 and 29 years old in good health and CMV-seronegative.

The rearrangement links TRBV27 to TRBJ2-7; TRBD1 might be the D (6 bases). The germline CDR1 and CDR2 sequences are MNHEY and SMNVEV (reference sequence). The CDR3 consists of 15 residues. V was shortened by 6 bases and J by 1 base, with 16 bases between the two germline ends. CDR3 protein: CASRDSSHPSYEQYF. CDR3 DNA sequence: TGTGCCAGCAGGGACAGCTCCCACCCGTCCTACGAGCAGTACTTC.

The chain recombines TRBV15 with TRBJ2-2, with TRBD1 matching 9 bases. CDR1 LNHNV and CDR2 YYDKDF come from the germline V gene (reference sequence). V lost 0 bases to trimming and J lost 0 bases; unmatched junction nucleotides: 5. The length of the CDR3 is 18 residues. CDR3 in DNA: TGTGCCACCAGCAGAGAATTTTACAGGGGGCCGAACACCGGGGAGCTGTTTTTT. It encodes CATSREFYRGPNTGELFF.

The chain has TRBV4-3 and TRBJ1-1, with D possibly TRBD1 on 5 matching bases. The CDR3 sequence is 14 residues long. In germline, CDR1 is LGHNA, CDR2 YSLEER. With 4 bases removed from V and 4 bases from J, the gap between germline ends came to 13 bases. The DNA for the CDR3 is TGCGCCAGCAGCCTAGAGGGAGGGGTCACTGAAGCTTTCTTT. It translates to CASSLEGGVTEAFF.

The chain links TRBV28 to TRBJ2-5; 9 positions agree with TRBD2. The CDR3 loop spans 15 amino acids. The germline gives CDR1 MDHEN, CDR2 SYDVKM. V was pared by 3 bases and J by 3 bases, with 5 bases of the junction left unmatched. The CDR3 region has the DNA TGTGCCAGCAGTTTCCCAGCGGGAGGCAAAGAGACCCAGTACTTC. Translating it yields CASSFPAGGKETQYF.

The V and J genes are TRBV28 and TRBJ2-7, with a possible D match to TRBD1 (6 bases). Germline values: CDR1 MDHEN, CDR2 SYDVKM. Deletions cut 10 bases from V and 2 bases from J, with 24 bases between. CDR3 length: 16 residues. This CDR3 is CATFQGSLMSPYEQYF. For the CDR3, the DNA is TGTGCCACTTTCCAGGGGAGCCTTATGAGCCCCTACGAGCAGTACTTC.

V usage is TRBV4-3 and J usage is TRBJ1-2; TRBD1 is a possible D gene (6 bases). V was cut by 6 bases and J by 8 bases, with 16 bases left in between. Per germline, CDR1 LGHNA and CDR2 YSLEER. This CDR3 contains 13 residues. The CDR3 is CASSAVQGKGYTF. In nucleotides, the CDR3 is TGCGCCAGCAGTGCAGTGCAGGGGAAGGGCTACACCTTC.

This chain connects TRBV7-8 to TRBJ2-7; possible D gene TRBD2, 5 bases. The germline V gene encodes CDR1 SGHVS and CDR2 FQNEAQ. The length of the CDR3 is 15 residues. Trimming shortened V by 5 bases and J by 2 bases, and 16 bases separated the two germline ends. CDR3 residues: CASSPTKGAAYEQYF. The CDR3 DNA reads as TGTGCCAGCAGCCCTACGAAGGGAGCAGCCTACGAGCAGTACTTC.

V and J are TRBV6-5 and TRBJ1-2; no clear D. The CDR3 consists of 13 residues. Trimming cost V 2 bases and J 5 bases, with 9 bases left between them. The V gene's germline CDR1 is MNHEY and CDR2 SVGAGI. The CDR3 region has the DNA TGTGCCAGCAGTTACGCGTACGGGTATGGCTACACCTTC. The encoded protein is CASSYAYGYGYTF.

The chain couples TRBV23-1 to TRBJ1-5; TRBD1 might be the D (6 bases). TRBV23-1 is labeled an ORF, and its function is uncertain. V gave up 4 bases and J gave up 4 bases, with 29 bases separating them. CDR3 length equals 20 residues. The CDR3 loop is CASSPQLPPGHAKINQPQHF. CDR3 nucleotides: TGCGCCAGCAGTCCACAACTTCCGCCGGGACACGCCAAGATTAATCAGCCCCAGCATTTT.

The gene calls are TRBV6-5 and TRBJ2-7, with 12 bases that match TRBD1. CDR3 size: 16 residues. Germline loops: CDR1 MNHEY, CDR2 SVGAGI. The trim removed 4 bases at V and 4 bases at J, leaving 8 bases unmatched. The CDR3 region is CASSSPGQGALYEQYF. DNA of the CDR3: TGTGCCAGCAGTTCACCGGGACAGGGGGCTCTTTACGAGCAGTACTTC.

The chain employs TRBV7-9 and TRBJ2-5; 12 positions match TRBD2. Trimming took 5 bases from V and 5 from J; bases not matched to a gene: 6. Per the germline V gene, CDR1 is SEHNR and CDR2 is FQNEAQ (reference sequence). The CDR3 has 15 amino acids. CDR3 in DNA: TGTGCCAGCAGCGTACTAGCGGGGGGCTTGGAGACCCAGTACTTC. This codes for CASSVLAGGLETQYF.

This clone appeared once. The rearrangement links TRBV11-2 to TRBJ1-1, with 7 bases lining up with TRBD1. V shed 5 bases, J shed 4 bases, and the junction held 13 bases outside the gene matches. The CDR3 totals 16 residues. The germline CDR1 and CDR2 sequences are SGHAT and FQNNGV. CDR3 bases: TGTGCCAGCAGCGATAATAACAAGGGGGCAGGCACTGAAGCTTTCTTT. This gives the protein CASSDNNKGAGTEAFF.

This chain links TRBV11-1 with TRBJ2-2; 7 nucleotides match TRBD1. Germline CDR1 and CDR2: SGHAT and FQDESV (reference sequence). J was trimmed by 3 bases and V by 3 bases; bases with no gene match: 7. The CDR3 is 16 amino acids. The CDR3 is CASSFARDSYTGELFF. CDR3 coding DNA: TGTGCCAGCAGCTTTGCCCGGGACAGCTACACCGGGGAGCTGTTTTTT.

The rearrangement joins TRBV6-1 to TRBJ1-5; D might be TRBD1 (5 bases). The CDR3 is 15 amino acids. V lost 1 base, J lost 3 bases, and 10 bases lay in between. The germline gives CDR1 MNHNS, CDR2 SASEGT. The CDR3 coding sequence is TGTGCCAGCAGTGAAGGAGGCAGGGTCAATCAGCCCCAGCATTTT. It translates to CASSEGGRVNQPQHF.

V is TRBV6-1 and J is TRBJ1-5; TRBD1 might be the D (6 bases). Trimming stripped 3 bases from V and 4 bases from J, with 7 bases between. There are 13 residues in the CDR3. Germline V gene sequence: CDR1 MNHNS, CDR2 SASEGT. CDR3 coding DNA: TGTGCCAGCAGTGAGCAGGGGAATCAGCCCCAGCATTTT. It is translated as CASSEQGNQPQHF.

This sequence joins TRBV6-6 and TRBJ2-5; 7 bases are a match to TRBD2. This CDR3 spans 14 amino acids. Per germline, CDR1 MNHNY and CDR2 SVGAGI (reference sequence). V gave up 0 bases and J gave up 4 bases; unmatched junction bases: 2. The CDR3 DNA reads TGTGCCAGCAGTTACTCCGGGGAGGGAGAGACCCAGTACTTC. It codes for CASSYSGEGETQYF.

A few counts support this clone. This rearrangement joins TRBV16 to TRBJ1-3, with D possibly matching TRBD1 (5 bases). The V end was cut by 4 bases, the J end by 4 bases, with 14 bases between. Germline CDR1 KGHSY, CDR2 FQNENV. The CDR3 is 15 residues long. The CDR3 DNA is TGTGCCAGCAGCCCCAGCAGGGCGACAGGAAACACCATATATTTT. Its protein product is CASSPSRATGNTIYF.

As for this clone: This sample includes further DNA sequences coding for the same CDR3. The V gene is TRBV5-4, the J gene TRBJ2-5; 8 bases agree with TRBD2. The J segment lost 5 bases and the V segment lost 0 bases, leaving 3 bases of the junction unmatched. Germline-derived CDR1 and CDR2 are SGHNT and YYREEE (reference sequence). The CDR3 covers 14 residues. CDR3 region: CASSLGLAGETQYF. The CDR3 DNA is TGTGCCAGCAGCTTGGGGTTAGCGGGGGAGACCCAGTACTTC.

The V call is TRBV28, the J call TRBJ2-7; TRBD2 matches 7 bases. The CDR3 sequence is 15 residues long. Germline V lookup: CDR1 MDHEN, CDR2 SYDVKM. J gave up 1 base and V 2 bases, and 5 bases lay outside the gene matches. The chain's CDR3 is CASSLVISGSYEQYF. CDR3 DNA: TGTGCCAGCAGTTTAGTGATTAGCGGGTCCTACGAGCAGTACTTC.

This chain links TRBV19 with TRBJ2-1; 11 nucleotides line up with TRBD2. Germline V gives CDR1 LNHDA, CDR2 SQIVND (reference sequence). The ends lost 5 bases at V and 9 bases at J; junction bases unmatched: 6. The CDR3 length is 14 residues. CDR3 nucleotides: TGTGCCAGTAGTCCGCTAGCGGGGGGCGTTGAGCAGTTCTTC. Translating gives CASSPLAGGVEQFF.

The rearrangement links TRBV5-1 to TRBJ2-7; TRBD2 matches at 13 bases. V shed 3 bases, J shed 1 base, and the junction held 13 bases outside the gene matches. The CDR3 consists of 19 residues. From germline, CDR1 is SGHRS and CDR2 YFSETQ. CDR3 bases: TGCGCCAGCAGCTGGATGACGGGACTAGCGGGATTATCTTCCTACGAGCAGTACTTC. Translation gives CASSWMTGLAGLSSYEQYF.

This chain connects TRBV6-1 to TRBJ2-1, with 7 nucleotides matching TRBD1. Unmatched junction bases numbered 9, after V lost 3 bases and J lost 4 bases. The CDR3 runs 16 residues. The germline gives CDR1 MNHNS, CDR2 SASEGT. The CDR3 loop is CASSDRLRGFYNEQFF. The CDR3 nucleotides are TGTGCCAGCAGTGATCGCCTCAGGGGGTTTTACAATGAGCAGTTCTTC.

The rearrangement links TRBV5-4 to TRBJ2-1; maybe TRBD2 (6 bases). Germline-derived CDR1 and CDR2 are SGHNT and YYREEE (reference sequence). CDR3 length: 15 amino acids. Trimming pared 4 bases from V and 4 bases from J, leaving 15 bases between. DNA for the CDR3: TGTGCCAGCAGCCTGGTGCAGGGAGGTTACAATGAGCAGTTCTTC. It is translated as CASSLVQGGYNEQFF.

This clone was seen only a few times. The V gene is TRBV4-1, the J gene TRBJ2-7, with TRBD1 as a possible D gene (6 bases). V was trimmed by 0 bases and J by 3 bases, leaving 12 bases between them. There are 15 residues in the CDR3. Looked up from germline, CDR1 is MGHRA and CDR2 is YSYEKL. The CDR3 coding sequence is TGCGCCAGCAGCCAAGATTATGGACAGTACTACGAGCAGTACTTC. Translating it yields CASSQDYGQYYEQYF.

This clone came up once. The chain couples TRBV7-9 to TRBJ2-2; TRBD2 aligns across 14 bases. Looked up from germline, CDR1 is SEHNR and CDR2 is FQNEAQ (reference sequence). This CDR3 comprises 16 residues. V was clipped by 8 bases and J by 3 bases; unmatched bases: 5. DNA for the CDR3: TGTGCCAGCGGACTAGCGGGGGGCATGGACACCGGGGAGCTGTTTTTT. Its translation: CASGLAGGMDTGELFF.